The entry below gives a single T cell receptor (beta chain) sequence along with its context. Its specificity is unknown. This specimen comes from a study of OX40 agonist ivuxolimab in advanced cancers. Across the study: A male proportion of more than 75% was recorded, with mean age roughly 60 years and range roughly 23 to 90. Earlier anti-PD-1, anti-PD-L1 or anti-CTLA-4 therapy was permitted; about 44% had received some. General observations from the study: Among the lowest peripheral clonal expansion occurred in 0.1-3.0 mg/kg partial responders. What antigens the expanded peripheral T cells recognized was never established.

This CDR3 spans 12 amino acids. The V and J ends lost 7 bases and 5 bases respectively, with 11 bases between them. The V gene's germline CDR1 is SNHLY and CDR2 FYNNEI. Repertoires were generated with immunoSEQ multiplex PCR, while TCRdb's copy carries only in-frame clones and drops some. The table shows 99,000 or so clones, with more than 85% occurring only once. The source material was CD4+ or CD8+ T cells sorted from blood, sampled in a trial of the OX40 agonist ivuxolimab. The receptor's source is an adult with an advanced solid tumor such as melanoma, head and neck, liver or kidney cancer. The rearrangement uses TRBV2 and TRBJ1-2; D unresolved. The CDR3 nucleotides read TGTGCCAGCATCCCTGCCGGGTATGGCTACACCTTC. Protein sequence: CASIPAGYGYTF.